The source of this TCR beta chain is a study of shared clonotypes between healthy human individuals. About the research overall: Plates per donor: three CD4 naive, three CD4 memory, two CD8 naive, one CD8 memory.

As regards this clone: The antigen remains unidentified.

Findings and caveats of the study: What rarefaction showed was incomplete sorted-subset sequencing despite large depth. How much donors shared clonotypes was expected to be affected by sequencing depth.

The method was immunoSEQ multiplex PCR; TCRdb's version includes in-frame clones alone and lacks a portion of them. The table has roughly 530,000 clones, 96% seen once. Sequencing input: naive CD4+ T cells sorted from blood. The subset denotes: CD45RA+ positively selected. The sequence was obtained from a woman aged 30 to 39 in good health.

The CDR3 DNA reads TGTGCCAGCAGCCAAGAAAACTCGAACACCGGGGAGCTGTTTTTT. This codes for CASSQENSNTGELFF. The gene calls are TRBV14 and TRBJ2-2; D ambiguous. Germline V CDR1 and CDR2: SGHDN, FVKESK. Between the trimmed V and J ends, which lost 0 bases and 0 bases, there was a span of 5 bases. There are 15 residues in the CDR3.